The T cell receptor (beta chain) described here comes from a study of shared clonotypes between healthy human individuals. Study context: Each donor contributed plates that comprised three CD4 naive, three CD4 memory, two CD8 naive and one CD8 memory.

Naive CD8 populations comprised CD45RO-negative cells positively selected for CCR7, excluding terminally differentiated effector memory CD45RA+ cells. Germline CDR1 reads LNHDA; CDR2 reads SQIVND (reference sequence). With 7 bases clipped from V and 7 bases from J, the junction kept 6 bases outside the gene matches. This CDR3 has 14 residues. Using immunoSEQ multiplex PCR, the repertoire was profiled, and TCRdb retains in-frame clones only, with some absent. This sample has about 650,000 clones; around 95% occur once, and the top ten carry roughly 0.1%. This rearrangement joins TRBV19 to TRBJ1-4; 10 bases match TRBD1. The sequence was obtained from a woman in her 30s in good health. The source material was naive CD8+ T cells sorted from blood. CDR3: CASNDRGPGEKLFF. CDR3 DNA sequence: TGTGCCAGTAATGACAGGGGGCCGGGTGAAAAACTGTTTTTT.